Below are 20 T cell receptor beta chains sequenced from a single sample in a study of blood T cells in healthy people across ages. Alongside a J-beta primer mix, a sample-barcoded 5' primer served in a second PCR lasting about 7 to 12 cycles. TCRdb itself ran the 5' RACE reads through MiXCR, one entry per CDR3 protein. Here the sample spans some 880,000 distinct CDR3 sequences, 36% being singletons. Sequencing was done on a sample of blood. The receptors here all came from a man between 18 and 29 years old in good health.

The V and J genes are TRBV30 and TRBJ1-2, with 7 bases matching TRBD1. J lost 0 bases, V lost 6 bases, and 7 bases had no gene match. Germline V CDR1 and CDR2: GTSNPN, SVGIG (reference sequence). The CDR3 loop spans 14 amino acids. The DNA for the CDR3 is TGTGCCTGTATTCCGGGACAGACTAACTATGGCTACACCTTC. Amino acid sequence: CACIPGQTNYGYTF.

As for this clonotype: One base away lies a much larger clone, so this may be a sequencing read error. The V gene is TRBV20-1, the J gene TRBJ2-7; D is possibly TRBD1 or TRBD2 (5 bases each). This CDR3 has 16 amino acids. CDR1 is DFQATT, CDR2 SNEGSKA, per germline (reference sequence). Here the CDR3 reads CSAGETPGRNSYEQYF. CDR3 bases: TGCAGTGCTGGAGAAACCCCGGGACGAAATTCCTACGAGCAGTACTTC.

This clonotype has ten or more counts. This chain uses TRBV7-2 with TRBJ2-7; 9 bases map to TRBD1. Trimming removed 1 base from V and 4 bases from J; junction bases left unmatched: 8. CDR1 and CDR2 from the germline V gene are SGHTA and FQGNSA. The CDR3 spans 16 residues. This chain's CDR3 is CASSLGWDRVVYEQYF. The CDR3 DNA sequence: TGTGCCAGCAGCTTAGGATGGGACAGGGTAGTATACGAGCAGTACTTC. Combining the CDR3 with reference TRBV7-2 and TRBJ2-7 gives the whole variable domain GAGVSQSPSNKVTEKGKDVELRCDPISGHTALYWYRQSLGQGLEFLIYFQGNSAPDKSGLPSDRFSAERTGGSVSTLTIQRTQQEDSAVYLCASSLGWDRVVYEQYFGPGTRLTVT.

Details on this clonotype: Since a much larger clone is just one base distant, this may be a read error. The V call is TRBV29-1, the J call TRBJ2-3; 8 nucleotides align to TRBD1. The CDR3 runs to 18 residues. Germline assignment: CDR1 SQVTM and CDR2 ANQGSEA. After removal of 6 bases from V and 3 bases from J, the junction contained 20 bases not matched to a gene. The DNA of the CDR3 is TGCAGCGTCGTCGGGGGACAGGTGGCCACCACCGGGACAGATACGCAGTATTTT. The encoded protein is CSVVGGQVATTGTDTQYF.

Comment on this clonotype: A much bigger clone sits one base away, suggesting this may be a read error. The chain joins TRBV6-4 to TRBJ1-2; the D gene is possibly TRBD1 (5 bases). Trimming removed 0 bases from V and 7 bases from J, with 24 bases in between. Germline V gene lookup returns CDR1 MRHNA and CDR2 SNTAGT. The length of the CDR3 is 18 residues. The CDR3 reads CASSDSKDSRESGGGYTF. The CDR3 DNA is TGTGCCAGCAGTGACTCGAAGGACTCCAGGGAGTCCGGCGGTGGCTACACCTTC.

The chain uses TRBV20-1 and TRBJ2-4; D is uncertain. The DNA end lines up better with TRBJ2-7; the J call may be wrong. The CDR3 covers 11 residues. Germline V gene lookup returns CDR1 DFQATT and CDR2 SNEGSKA (reference sequence). CDR3 bases: TGCAGTGTTTTCCACTTGGACGAGCAGTACTTC. As protein: CSVFHLDEQYF.

This clonotype was seen ten or more times. The CDR3 sequence: CASSLQRGGLYNEQFF. The CDR3 coding sequence is TGTGCCAGCAGCCTGCAGCGGGGGGGCCTGTACAATGAGCAGTTCTTC. This rearrangement joins TRBV4-2 to TRBJ2-1; the match to TRBD2 covers 10 bases. Germline V gene data show CDR1 as LGHNA and CDR2 as YNFKEQ. The V gene end was trimmed by 4 bases and the J gene end by 4 bases; junction bases not matched to a gene: 7. This CDR3 has 16 amino acids.

CDR3 loop: CASSLVAGESYGYTF. In nucleotides, the CDR3 is TGTGCCAGCAGCTTAGTTGCAGGGGAGAGCTATGGCTACACCTTC. V is TRBV7-2 and J is TRBJ1-2; D might be TRBD1 (6 bases). V lost 1 base and J 4 bases, leaving 13 bases between the germline ends. Germline V lookup: CDR1 SGHTA, CDR2 FQGNSA. The CDR3 loop spans 15 amino acids.

In its sample, this clonotype was seen a few times. This rearrangement joins TRBV5-4 to TRBJ2-7, with D possibly matching TRBD2 (7 bases). CDR1 is SGHNT and CDR2 is YYREEE in the germline V gene (reference sequence). The CDR3 covers 15 residues. Between the trimmed V and J ends, which lost 0 bases and 7 bases, there was a span of 17 bases. CDR3 DNA sequence: TGTGCCAGCAGCTTGGCCAGGGCGGGGGACAATGAGCAGTACTTC. Protein sequence: CASSLARAGDNEQYF. The full variable domain, its missing parts supplied by reference TRBV5-4 and TRBJ2-7, is ETGVTQSPTHLIKTRGQQVTLRCSSQSGHNTVSWYQQALGQGPQFIFQYYREEENGRGNFPPRFSGLQFPNYSSELNVNALELDDSALYLCASSLARAGDNEQYFGPGTRLTVT.

The genes are TRBV21-1 and TRBJ1-2; the table's D call, TRBD1, has no DNA check behind it. TRBV21-1 corresponds to a pseudogene. This CDR3 has 17 residues. The CDR3 coding sequence is TGTGCCAGCAGCACAGAGCTGGGGACAGGGGAGTACCATGGCTACACCTTC. The encoded protein is CASSTELGTGEYHGYTF.

V is TRBV25-1 and J is TRBJ1-1, with 10 positions matching TRBD1. With 3 bases clipped from V and 1 base from J, the junction kept 14 bases outside the gene matches. This CDR3 has 19 amino acids. Germline V gene data show CDR1 as MGHDK and CDR2 as SYGVNS. The CDR3 nucleotides read TGTGCCAGCAGTGAGGTGGGAATGGGGACAGGGGCGAAGAACACTGAAGCTTTCTTT. Protein: CASSEVGMGTGAKNTEAFF.

This clonotype has just a few counts. The chain recombines TRBV18 with TRBJ2-7; D remains ambiguous. Trimming removed 0 bases from V and 2 bases from J, with 8 bases in between. Germline V lookup: CDR1 KGHSH, CDR2 LQKENI. The CDR3 extends over 14 amino acids. The CDR3 nucleotides are TGTGCCAGCTCACCACCGTACGGAACCTACGAGCAGTACTTC. Amino acids: CASSPPYGTYEQYF.

This clonotype has just a few counts. V usage is TRBV7-9 and J usage is TRBJ2-5; D might be TRBD2 (6 bases). The DNA end is more similar to TRBJ2-7, so the J call may be wrong. CDR3 length: 14 residues. Germline CDR1 is SEHNR and CDR2 is FQNEAQ (reference sequence). The CDR3 protein is CASSLNQGGNEQYF. DNA of the CDR3: TGTGCCAGCAGCTTAAATCAGGGAGGCAACGAGCAGTACTTC.

The chain has TRBV19 and TRBJ1-6; 9 nucleotides match TRBD1. The CDR3 loop spans 17 amino acids. Looked up from germline, CDR1 is LNHDA and CDR2 is SQIVND (reference sequence). V shed 1 base and J 1 base; nucleotides not matched to a gene: 2. The CDR3 is CASSIADRGSYNSPLHF. The CDR3 DNA follows: TGTGCCAGTAGTATAGCCGACAGGGGGTCCTATAATTCACCCCTCCACTTT.

The table lists this clonotype with a few counts. The chain joins TRBV20-1 to TRBJ2-7, with 10 positions matching TRBD1. Trimming removed 1 base from V and 4 bases from J; junction bases left unmatched: 1. Germline V gives CDR1 DFQATT, CDR2 SNEGSKA (reference sequence). The CDR3 covers 13 residues. CDR3 loop: CSARGTGGYEQYF. Here the CDR3 DNA reads TGCAGTGCTAGAGGGACAGGGGGATACGAGCAGTACTTC.

Comment on this clonotype: A much bigger clone sits one base away, suggesting this may be a read error. The chain employs TRBV7-2 and TRBJ2-7; D is possibly TRBD2 (6 bases). The CDR3 extends over 16 amino acids. V was pared by 3 bases and J by 5 bases, with 20 bases between. The germline gives CDR1 SGHTA, CDR2 FQGNSA. The CDR3 nucleotides are TGTGCCAGCAGCTTTGTTGCCCCGGGACGGGGGAACGAGCAGTACTTC. Translation gives CASSFVAPGRGNEQYF.

This clonotype was counted a few times. The J gene is TRBJ2-1, the V gene TRBV12-3 or TRBV12-4; 10 bases are a match to TRBD2. CDR3 length: 16 amino acids. V was pared by 5 bases and J by 8 bases, with 12 bases of the junction left unmatched. CDR3 residues: CASSKATSGVGDEQFF. The CDR3 coding sequence is TGTGCCAGCAGTAAAGCTACTAGCGGGGTAGGCGATGAGCAGTTCTTC.

The J gene is TRBJ1-6, the V gene TRBV4-1; D call uncertain. CDR1 and CDR2 (germline): MGHRA, YSYEKL. The CDR3 is made up of 14 amino acids. Trimming shortened V by 5 bases and J by 10 bases, and 15 bases separated the two germline ends. The CDR3 loop reads CASSAEGESSPLHF. The CDR3 bases are TGCGCCAGCAGCGCGGAGGGAGAAAGCTCACCCCTCCACTTT.

The chain couples TRBV4-3 to TRBJ1-2; TRBD1 matches at 9 bases. The V gene's germline CDR1 is LGHNA and CDR2 YSLEER. The trim removed 4 bases at V and 5 bases at J, leaving 8 bases unmatched. This CDR3 region has 15 residues. CDR3 nucleotide sequence: TGCGCCAGCAGCCGGGGGACAGGGATGGTGTATGGCTACACCTTC. Translated, it gives CASSRGTGMVYGYTF.

V usage is TRBV9 and J usage is TRBJ2-7, with a weak D call TRBD2 (6 bases). The V end lost 0 bases, the J end lost 7 bases, and 17 bases lay between the germline ends. This CDR3 has 15 residues. The germline gives CDR1 SGDLS, CDR2 YYNGEE. CDR3 residues: CASSVDGTLSNEQYF. Here the CDR3 DNA reads TGTGCCAGCAGCGTAGATGGGACTCTTAGCAATGAGCAGTACTTC.